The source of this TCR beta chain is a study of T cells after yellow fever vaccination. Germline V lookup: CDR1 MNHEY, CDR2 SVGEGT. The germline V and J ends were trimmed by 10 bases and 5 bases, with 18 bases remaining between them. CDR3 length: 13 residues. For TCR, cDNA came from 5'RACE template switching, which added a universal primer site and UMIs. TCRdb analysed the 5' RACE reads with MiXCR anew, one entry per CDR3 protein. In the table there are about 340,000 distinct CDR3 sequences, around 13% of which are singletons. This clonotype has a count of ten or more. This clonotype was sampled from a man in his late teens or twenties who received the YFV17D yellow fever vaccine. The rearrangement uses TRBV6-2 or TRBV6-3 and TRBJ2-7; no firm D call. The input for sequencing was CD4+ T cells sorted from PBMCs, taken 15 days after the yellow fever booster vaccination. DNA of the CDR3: TGTGCCACCGGTAGACTCCTTCGGGACGAGCAGTACGTC. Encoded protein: CATGRLLRDEQYV.